This T cell receptor (beta chain) is from a study of blood T cell repertoires in COVID-19 (dated by TCRdb to about 2020). With respect to the entire study: Collaborator samples came from the United States, Italy and Spain and covered acute and convalescent phases of COVID-19. Deeply sampled blood TCRbeta repertoires from subjects exposed to, actively infected with, or recovered from COVID-19 were included in the dataset. Where available, HLA class I and class II types were taken from metadata supplied by the sample provider and were not determined by assay-based typing. The repertoires were released in a freely available public database intended as a resource for research on the immune response to SARS-CoV-2. Nearly every sample came with metadata listing a de-identified subject ID, COVID-19 status, age in years and sex. The samples were drawn from the first 160 participants of the ongoing ImmuneRACE study and from 950 to 1,500 subjects provided by 6 global collaborators. The material from the prospective study consisted of cDNA or gDNA derived from T cells, B-cell-depleted T cells, or PBMCs. Overall study results and their limits: The amount of clinical and demographic metadata varied by source and participant and was provided uncurated.

Concerning this clone: Its antigen target is currently unknown. Base qualities are missing; no much larger clone stands one base away.

Whole blood was collected in K2EDTA tubes by collaborating institutions according to the institutions' own protocols. For TCRbeta analysis, collaborators shipped samples in one of three forms: frozen whole blood, isolated PBMCs, or DNA extracted from either of those sample types. The germline V gene encodes CDR1 SGHTA and CDR2 FQGTGA. Relative to germline, V is missing 2 bases and J is missing 5 bases, with 8 bases of the junction outside any gene match. Its CDR3 holds 15 amino acids, cysteine through phenylalanine. Of all the DNA, just the CDR3 is kept, 45 bases in frame from base 1. The immunoSEQ Assay, a bias-controlled multiplex PCR, was used to amplify TCRbeta CDR3 regions from genomic DNA. As for how the authors treated the data: The number of nucleated cells in each sample was estimated from the amplification of reference gene primers within the assay. Sequence reads were collapsed and filtered to measure the absolute abundance of every unique TCRbeta CDR3 rearrangement. Productive Simpson clonality was computed per sample as the square root of Simpson's diversity index over productive rearrangements. TCRdb retrieved this table from immuneACCESS and kept in-frame rearrangements only. Not all clones are present; in checked studies, unresolved V genes account for under half, and no reason is known for the remainder. The D gene and trimming were derived from the DNA, and the V and J assignments and clone size from that table. In this sample the table shows 150,000 to 170,000 clones, 65% to 85% of which occur a single time. 3.7% of the sample goes to the ten largest clones.

This sequence originates from a woman aged 80 or older with acute or convalescent COVID-19. Rearrangement joined TRBV7-3 to TRBJ2-5, with 7 bases aligning to TRBD2. The sequencing sample was made of peripheral blood. The nucleotides are TGTGCCAGCAGCTTAGGCGGGAGAGGACCCGAGACCCAGTACTTC. It encodes CASSLGGRGPETQYF.